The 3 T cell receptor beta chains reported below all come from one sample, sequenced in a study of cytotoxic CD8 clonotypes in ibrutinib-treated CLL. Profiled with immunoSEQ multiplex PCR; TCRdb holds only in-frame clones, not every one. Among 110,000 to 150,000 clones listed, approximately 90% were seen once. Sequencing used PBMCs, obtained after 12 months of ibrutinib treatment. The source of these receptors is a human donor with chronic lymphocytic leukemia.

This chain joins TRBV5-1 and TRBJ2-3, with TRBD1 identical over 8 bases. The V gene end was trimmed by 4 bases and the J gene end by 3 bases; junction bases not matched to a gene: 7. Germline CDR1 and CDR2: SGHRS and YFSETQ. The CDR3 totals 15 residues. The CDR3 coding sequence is TGCGCCAGCAGCGACAGGGGAAGTCAAACAGATACGCAGTATTTT. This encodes CASSDRGSQTDTQYF.

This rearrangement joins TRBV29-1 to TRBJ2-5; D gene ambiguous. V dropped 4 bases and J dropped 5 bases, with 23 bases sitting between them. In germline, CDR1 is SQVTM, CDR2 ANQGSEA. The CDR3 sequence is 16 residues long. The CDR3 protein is CSVVEIRVSGYETQYF. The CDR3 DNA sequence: TGCAGCGTTGTTGAAATTAGGGTGTCTGGGTACGAGACCCAGTACTTC.

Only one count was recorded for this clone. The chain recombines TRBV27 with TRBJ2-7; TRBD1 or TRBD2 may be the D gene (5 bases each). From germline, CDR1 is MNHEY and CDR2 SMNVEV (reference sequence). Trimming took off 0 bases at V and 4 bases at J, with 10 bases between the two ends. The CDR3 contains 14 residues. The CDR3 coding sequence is TGTGCCAGCAGTTTATCGGGGGAACATTACGAGCAGTACTTC. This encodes CASSLSGEHYEQYF.